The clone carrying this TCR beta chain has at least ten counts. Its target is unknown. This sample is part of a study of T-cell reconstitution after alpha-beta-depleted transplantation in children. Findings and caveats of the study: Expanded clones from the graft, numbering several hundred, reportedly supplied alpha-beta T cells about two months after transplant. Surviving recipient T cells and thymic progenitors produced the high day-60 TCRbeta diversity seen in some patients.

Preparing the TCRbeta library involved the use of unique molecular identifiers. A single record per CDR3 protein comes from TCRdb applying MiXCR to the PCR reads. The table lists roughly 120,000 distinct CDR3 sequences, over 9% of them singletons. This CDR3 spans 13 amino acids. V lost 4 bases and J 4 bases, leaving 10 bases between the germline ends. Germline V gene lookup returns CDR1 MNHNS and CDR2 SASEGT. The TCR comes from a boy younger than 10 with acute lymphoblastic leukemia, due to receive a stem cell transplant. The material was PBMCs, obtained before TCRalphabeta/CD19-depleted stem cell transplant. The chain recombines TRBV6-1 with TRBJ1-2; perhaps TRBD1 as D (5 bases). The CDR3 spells CASSVPGSYGYTF. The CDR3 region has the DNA TGTGCCAGCAGTGTCCCAGGGAGCTATGGCTACACCTTC.